This paragraph covers one TCR beta chain sequence. This CDR3 region has 17 residues. V gave up 4 bases and J gave up 2 bases, with 19 bases separating them. Germline lookup yields CDR1 LGHNA and CDR2 YSLEER. One entry per CDR3 protein, called by TCRdb with MiXCR from the reads. The sample contains fewer than 250,000 distinct CDR3 sequences, over 9% of which appear only once. The data were taken from a study of T cell repertoires in cytomegalovirus infection. The clonotype originates from a human donor in good health (CMV status not recorded). Some clones in this sample may be carry-over from other donors' samples. Source material: PBMCs. The V gene is TRBV4-3, the J gene TRBJ2-3; no definite D call. The CDR3 DNA follows: TGCGCCAGCAGCCGTACCCCAGCTGGTTATGACACAGATACGCAGTATTTT. It yields the protein CASSRTPAGYDTDTQYF.